This T cell receptor (beta chain) stems from a study of blood T cell repertoires in COVID-19. The V gene's germline CDR1 is PRHDT and CDR2 FYEKMQ (reference sequence). V shed 5 bases, J shed 1 base, and the junction held 12 bases outside the gene matches. This CDR3 is 19 amino acids long. Clones were read by immunoSEQ multiplex PCR, and TCRdb kept only the in-frame ones, dropping some. Among 250,000 or so clones listed, approximately 85% were seen once. This receptor was obtained from a man between 50 and 59 years old with acute or convalescent COVID-19. This sequence joins TRBV13 and TRBJ2-2, with TRBD2 identical over 11 bases. The specimen was peripheral blood. This CDR3 is CASSPYYRLAGLNTGELFF. DNA of the CDR3: TGTGCCAGCAGCCCTTACTACCGACTAGCGGGACTGAACACCGGGGAGCTGTTTTTT.